One sample yielded the 17 T cell receptor beta chains listed below, sequenced in a study of shared clonotypes between healthy human individuals. Naive CD8 cells lacked CD45RO, underwent positive selection for CCR7 and left out terminally differentiated effector memory CD45RA+ cells. Profiling relied on immunoSEQ multiplex PCR, and the TCRdb table lists in-frame clones only, not all of them. Of about 820,000 clones in the sample, about 91% were seen once. Sequenced material: naive CD8+ T cells sorted from blood. Receptors were obtained from a man aged 30 to 45 in good health.

The V call is TRBV11-2, the J call TRBJ2-7; 9 bases are shared with TRBD2. Trimming took 4 bases from V and 4 from J; bases not matched to a gene: 11. The CDR3 length is 16 residues. The germline V gene encodes CDR1 SGHAT and CDR2 FQNNGV. The CDR3 nucleotides read TGTGCCAGCAGCTATACGGCTAGCGGGATTTTTTACGAGCAGTACTTC. Its protein product is CASSYTASGIFYEQYF. The full variable domain, with the rest looked up from reference TRBV11-2 and TRBJ2-7, is EAGVAQSPRYKIIEKRQSVAFWCNPISGHATLYWYQQILGQGPKLLIQFQNNGVVDDSQLPKDRFSAERLKGVDSTLKIQPAKLEDSAVYLCASSYTASGIFYEQYFGPGTRLTVT.

As to this clone: The same CDR3 also results from other DNA sequences found in this sample. The chain combines TRBV7-8 with TRBJ1-1; no reliable D call. Trimming cost V 2 bases and J 0 bases, with 7 bases left between them. Germline values: CDR1 SGHVS, CDR2 FQNEAQ. The CDR3 is 14 amino acids. This CDR3 reads CASSLPGMNTEAFF. In nucleotides, the CDR3 is TGTGCCAGCAGCTTACCGGGTATGAACACTGAAGCTTTCTTT.

The chain is built from TRBV19 and TRBJ2-2, with TRBD1 identical over 8 bases. The CDR3 runs to 13 residues. V lost 5 bases, J lost 6 bases, and 2 bases stayed unmatched. Germline CDR1 reads LNHDA; CDR2 reads SQIVND (reference sequence). This CDR3 reads CASSFRGPGELFF. CDR3 DNA sequence: TGTGCCAGTAGTTTCAGGGGGCCCGGGGAGCTGTTTTTT.

J is TRBJ2-7 and V is TRBV5-6; a weak D match, TRBD2 (6 bases). The CDR3 spans 15 residues. V was pared by 4 bases and J by 7 bases, with 21 bases between. Germline assignment: CDR1 SGHDT and CDR2 YYEEEE. The CDR3 loop reads CASSPWRDRILEQYF. The CDR3, as DNA: TGTGCCAGCAGCCCATGGCGGGACCGGATTTTAGAGCAGTACTTC.

The chain joins TRBV10-3 to TRBJ2-7; no definite D call. V lost 10 bases, J lost 5 bases, and 12 bases lay in between. The CDR3 has 11 amino acids. The V gene's germline CDR1 is ENHRY and CDR2 SYGVKD. In nucleotides, the CDR3 is TGTGCCACCTTAGGTCGCCACGAGCAGTACTTC. This gives the protein CATLGRHEQYF.

The V and J genes are TRBV29-1 and TRBJ2-7; TRBD1 matches 9 bases. The CDR3 length is 13 residues. Trimming removed 6 bases from V and 3 bases from J; junction bases left unmatched: 6. CDR1 and CDR2 (germline): SQVTM, ANQGSEA. The CDR3 nucleotides are TGCAGCGTCCGACAGGGGGGGGACTACGAGCAGTACTTC. Translated, it gives CSVRQGGDYEQYF.

V and J are TRBV28 and TRBJ2-7; a possible D gene is TRBD1 (6 bases). CDR3 size: 14 residues. CDR1 and CDR2 (germline): MDHEN, SYDVKM. Trimming pared 4 bases from V and 0 bases from J, leaving 10 bases between. CDR3 sequence: CASSSLGASYEQYF. The DNA of the CDR3 is TGTGCCAGCAGTTCCTTGGGGGCCTCCTACGAGCAGTACTTC.

About this clone itself: One end of the junction is discordant with germline, which a read error may explain. The chain couples TRBV2 to TRBJ2-7, with 7 nucleotides matching TRBD1. Germline V gene sequence: CDR1 SNHLY, CDR2 FYNNEI. The CDR3 is made up of 15 amino acids. CDR3 nucleotides: TGTGCCAGCAACATAAGGGGGCAAGTCTCCCACGAGCAGTACTTC. This translates into CASNIRGQVSHEQYF.

The V call is TRBV27, the J call TRBJ2-5, with a tentative D call TRBD1 (6 bases). The CDR3 contains 15 residues. V shed 2 bases and J shed 2 bases, with 12 bases lying between them. CDR1 MNHEY and CDR2 SMNVEV come from the germline V gene (reference sequence). The CDR3 bases are TGTGCCAGCAGTTTAGGGACACGCCAACAAGAGACCCAGTACTTC. This translates into CASSLGTRQQETQYF.

V usage is TRBV6-6 and J usage is TRBJ1-1, with D unresolved. The length of the CDR3 is 13 residues. Germline V gene lookup returns CDR1 MNHNY and CDR2 SVGAGI (reference sequence). Between the trimmed V and J ends, which lost 4 bases and 3 bases, there was a span of 9 bases. The CDR3 protein is CASSSSVYTEAFF. In nucleotides, the CDR3 is TGTGCCAGCAGTTCCTCAGTGTACACTGAAGCTTTCTTT.

The rearrangement uses TRBV11-2 and TRBJ2-7, with D unresolved. This CDR3 has 15 amino acids. CDR1 and CDR2 from the germline V gene are SGHAT and FQNNGV. V dropped 3 bases and J dropped 0 bases, with 12 bases sitting between them. The CDR3 sequence is CASSFSVRSSYEQYF. In nucleotides, the CDR3 is TGTGCCAGCAGCTTCTCGGTCAGGTCCTCCTACGAGCAGTACTTC. Full variable domain (outside the CDR3, taken from reference TRBV11-2 and TRBJ2-7): EAGVAQSPRYKIIEKRQSVAFWCNPISGHATLYWYQQILGQGPKLLIQFQNNGVVDDSQLPKDRFSAERLKGVDSTLKIQPAKLEDSAVYLCASSFSVRSSYEQYFGPGTRLTVT.

This chain links TRBV19 with TRBJ2-1, with TRBD2 matching over 10 bases. Germline CDR1 reads LNHDA; CDR2 reads SQIVND (reference sequence). Trimming took 8 bases from V and 3 from J; bases not matched to a gene: 7. This CDR3 is 15 amino acids long. CDR3 amino acids: CASSELAGVYNEQFF. DNA for the CDR3: TGTGCCAGTTCCGAGCTAGCGGGAGTCTACAATGAGCAGTTCTTC.

The chain links TRBV5-6 to TRBJ2-2; D possibly corresponds to TRBD2 (5 bases). Germline assignment: CDR1 SGHDT and CDR2 YYEEEE. This CDR3 has 14 amino acids. The ends were cut back, 3 bases at V and 8 bases at J, with 14 bases in the middle. CDR3: CASSSDSEGGELFF. The DNA for the CDR3 is TGTGCCAGCAGCTCGGACTCCGAAGGGGGGGAGCTGTTTTTT. Full variable domain (missing parts from reference TRBV5-6 and TRBJ2-2): DAGVTQSPTHLIKTRGQQVTLRCSPKSGHDTVSWYQQALGQGPQFIFQYYEEEERQRGNFPDRFSGHQFPNYSSELNVNALLLGDSALYLCASSSDSEGGELFFGEGSRLTVL.

V and J are TRBV27 and TRBJ2-1, with 15 bases that match TRBD2. The V segment lost 7 bases and the J segment 6 bases; nucleotides outside the gene matches: 13. Germline lookup yields CDR1 MNHEY and CDR2 SMNVEV (reference sequence). The CDR3 covers 18 residues. CDR3 sequence reads: CASIPPGTSGRYGNEQFF. Here the CDR3 DNA reads TGTGCCAGCATTCCCCCGGGGACTAGCGGGAGGTACGGCAATGAGCAGTTCTTC.

The J gene is TRBJ2-2, the V gene TRBV28, with TRBD2 as a possible D gene (6 bases). Per germline, CDR1 MDHEN and CDR2 SYDVKM. There are 20 residues in the CDR3. V lost 0 bases, J lost 0 bases, and 20 bases lay in between. The CDR3 DNA reads as TGTGCCAGCAGTTTATGGGGCAGCGGGTGGGCGGTCCCGAACACCGGGGAGCTGTTTTTT. Translation gives CASSLWGSGWAVPNTGELFF.

Concerning this clone itself: Additional DNA sequences in this sample encode the identical CDR3. The chain couples TRBV6-5 to TRBJ2-7; D is uncertain. The CDR3 runs to 13 residues. The germline V gene has CDR1 MNHEY and CDR2 SVGAGI. V lost 4 bases, J lost 0 bases, and 7 bases lay in between. Here the CDR3 reads CASSLGSSYEQYF. In nucleotides, the CDR3 is TGTGCCAGCAGTTTAGGTAGCTCCTACGAGCAGTACTTC.

This chain uses TRBV2 with TRBJ2-6; 8 nucleotides match TRBD1. This CDR3 spans 17 amino acids. The V gene's germline CDR1 is SNHLY and CDR2 FYNNEI. V shed 8 bases and J 3 bases; nucleotides not matched to a gene: 12. In DNA form, the CDR3 reads TGTGCCAGCTTAAGCCGGGACAGGAGGAATGGGGCCAACGTCCTGACTTTC. Amino acids: CASLSRDRRNGANVLTF.